What follows are 10 T cell receptor beta chains derived from one specimen sequenced in a study of T cell repertoires in aging, cancer and after chemotherapy. Multiplex touch-down PCR with TRB-A/B primers amplified rearranged V-D-J TRB sequences. One entry per CDR3 protein results from TCRdb running MiXCR on the multiplex PCR reads. Seen here are about 10,000 distinct CDR3 sequences, less than 30% observed once, and the top ten hold 1.3%. Peripheral blood genomic DNA, not sorted cells or RNA, was the template. The sequencing sample was made of blood. The origin of the receptors is a human donor in good health.

This sequence joins TRBV6-1 and TRBJ1-1; the D gene is possibly TRBD1 (5 bases). The germline gives CDR1 MNHNS, CDR2 SASEGT. The ends were cut back, 1 base at V and 3 bases at J, with 12 bases in the middle. This CDR3 has 15 amino acids. CDR3 in DNA: TGTGCCAGCAGTGAAGTCGGGGCCGGTGACACTGAAGCTTTCTTT. Translation gives CASSEVGAGDTEAFF.

The gene calls are TRBV6-5 and TRBJ1-1; TRBD1 matches at 7 bases. V lost 5 bases, J lost 4 bases, and 4 bases stayed unmatched. Per the germline V gene, CDR1 is MNHEY and CDR2 is SVGAGI. CDR3 length: 13 amino acids. CDR3 in DNA: TGTGCCAGCAGTATAGACAGGGCCACTGAAGCTTTCTTT. It specifies CASSIDRATEAFF.

This chain links TRBV19 with TRBJ2-1; D is possibly TRBD2 (5 bases). V was shortened by 2 bases and J by 7 bases, with 9 bases between the two germline ends. Germline loops: CDR1 LNHDA, CDR2 SQIVND (reference sequence). CDR3 length: 13 amino acids. The CDR3 protein is CASSITRVNEQFF. CDR3 bases: TGTGCCAGTAGTATAACGAGGGTTAATGAGCAGTTCTTC. The whole variable domain, filled in from reference TRBV19 and TRBJ2-1, reads DGGITQSPKYLFRKEGQNVTLSCEQNLNHDAMYWYRQDPGQGLRLIYYSQIVNDFQKGDIAEGYSVSREKKESFPLTVTSAQKNPTAFYLCASSITRVNEQFFGPGTRLTVL.

Sample share makes this clonotype medium-sized. The chain recombines TRBV19 with TRBJ2-2; 7 bases fit TRBD1. Germline CDR1 LNHDA, CDR2 SQIVND (reference sequence). This CDR3 comprises 15 residues. The V gene end was trimmed by 10 bases and the J gene end by 4 bases; junction bases not matched to a gene: 12. In DNA, the CDR3 is TGTGCCATTCAATCAGACAGGGATCGCACCGGGGAGCTGTTTTTT. The encoded protein is CAIQSDRDRTGELFF.

The table lists this clonotype with a few counts. The chain is built from TRBV12-3 or TRBV12-4 and TRBJ1-5, with 7 bases aligning to TRBD1. V gave up 4 bases and J gave up 3 bases; unmatched junction bases: 6. The CDR3 consists of 15 residues. The CDR3 spells CASSSGQWINQPQHF. In DNA form, the CDR3 reads TGTGCCAGCAGTTCGGGACAGTGGATCAATCAGCCCCAGCATTTT.

This clonotype was observed a handful of times. The chain has TRBV4-2 and TRBJ2-1; 14 bases line up with TRBD2. CDR3 length equals 18 residues. The V gene end was trimmed by 1 base and the J gene end by 2 bases; junction bases not matched to a gene: 4. From germline, CDR1 is LGHNA and CDR2 YNFKEQ. CDR3 nucleotide sequence: TGTGCCAGCAGCCAAGGGGGACTAGCGGGAGAAACCTACAATGAGCAGTTCTTC. Its translation is CASSQGGLAGETYNEQFF.

This clonotype was seen a few times. The genes are TRBV6-1 and TRBJ1-3; 8 bases line up with TRBD1. The germline CDR1 and CDR2 sequences are MNHNS and SASEGT. The CDR3 has 16 amino acids. Trimming removed 6 bases from V and 4 bases from J; junction bases left unmatched: 11. The CDR3 DNA follows: TGTGCCAGCAGCCCCAATCCCAGACAGGGGGGAAACACCATATATTTT. Its protein product is CASSPNPRQGGNTIYF.

This chain joins TRBV12-3 or TRBV12-4 and TRBJ1-4; D might be TRBD1 (6 bases). The CDR3 sequence is 12 residues long. Trimming took 6 bases from V and 13 from J, leaving 15 bases between them. This CDR3 is CASRTGTPRLFF. The CDR3 bases are TGTGCCAGCAGAACCGGGACACCGAGACTGTTTTTT.

V gene TRBV7-3 combines with J gene TRBJ2-5, with 8 bases aligning to TRBD1. CDR1 and CDR2 from the germline V gene are SGHTA and FQGTGA. CDR3 length: 15 amino acids. With 8 bases clipped from V and 1 base from J, the junction kept 9 bases outside the gene matches. The CDR3 sequence: CASGPRGQVQETQYF. The CDR3 nucleotides read TGTGCCAGCGGACCAAGGGGACAGGTCCAAGAGACCCAGTACTTC. Looking up the rest from reference TRBV7-3 and TRBJ2-5 gives the full variable domain: GAGVSQTPSNKVTEKGKYVELRCDPISGHTALYWYRQSLGQGPEFLIYFQGTGAADDSGLPNDRFFAVRPEGSVSTLKIQRTERGDSAVYLCASGPRGQVQETQYFGPGTRLLVL.

The chain recombines TRBV28 with TRBJ1-2, with D perhaps TRBD1 (6 bases). Germline CDR1 and CDR2: MDHEN and SYDVKM. The V end was cut by 5 bases, the J end by 8 bases, with 15 bases between. CDR3 length equals 13 residues. The DNA for the CDR3 is TGTGCCAGCAGTCCTATGGGGGCGCAAGGCTACACCTTC. Its translation: CASSPMGAQGYTF.